The 21 T cell receptor beta chains in this list originate from one sample, sequenced in a study of spatial heterogeneity in lung cancer. TCRdb used MiXCR to reprocess the 5' RACE reads, holding one entry per CDR3 protein. The sample shows about 26,000 distinct CDR3 sequences, approximately 6% of them seen only once. Documented time point: blood at routine non-recurrence follow-up after resection. Whole RNA, which was extracted from tumor, nontumor lung tissue or frozen PBMC, was sequenced without any cell sorting. The sample here was PBMCs, taken at follow-up. These receptors all come from a male donor with early-stage non-small cell lung cancer.

This clonotype was recorded at least ten times. This chain joins TRBV12-3 or TRBV12-4 and TRBJ1-2; no definite D call. There are 15 residues in the CDR3. V lost 5 bases, J lost 2 bases, and 15 bases lay in between. CDR3 in DNA: TGTGCCAGCAGTCCCCGGACCAGTCGCAACTATGGCTACACCTTC. Amino acids: CASSPRTSRNYGYTF.

The rearrangement links TRBV27 to TRBJ2-1; 7 nucleotides line up with TRBD1. With V trimmed by 5 bases and J by 5 bases, 9 bases remained unmatched. This CDR3 spans 15 amino acids. Looked up from germline, CDR1 is MNHEY and CDR2 is SMNVEV (reference sequence). CDR3 DNA: TGTGCCAGCAGTCATCCAGGGGGTAACGACAATGAGCAGTTCTTC. It translates to CASSHPGGNDNEQFF.

This clonotype was detected once. The V and J genes are TRBV28 and TRBJ2-7; 8 positions agree with TRBD2. The CDR3 has 15 residues. Germline-derived CDR1 and CDR2 are MDHEN and SYDVKM. With V trimmed by 5 bases and J by 4 bases, 10 bases remained unmatched. CDR3 DNA: TGTGCCAGCAGTCCGGGGGGTACTAGCGGATACGAGCAGTACGTC. It codes for CASSPGGTSGYEQYV.

Ten or more counts support this clonotype. V is TRBV6-5 and J is TRBJ1-5; D is undetermined. Trimming removed 0 bases from V and 1 base from J, with 10 bases in between. The germline V gene has CDR1 MNHEY and CDR2 SVGAGI. This CDR3 is 16 amino acids long. CDR3 coding DNA: TGTGCCAGCAGTTACTCGAGTCAAGGGAGCAATCAGCCCCAGCATTTT. Its protein product is CASSYSSQGSNQPQHF.

This clonotype appeared once. A much larger clone differs by one base, so this may be a read error. This chain links TRBV4-3 with TRBJ1-5; D remains unclear. The CDR3 contains 16 residues. Trimming pared 0 bases from V and 1 base from J, leaving 10 bases between. Looked up from germline, CDR1 is LGHNA and CDR2 is YSLEER. The CDR3 loop reads CASSQDLPRSNQPQHF. The CDR3 DNA reads as TGCGCCAGCAGCCAAGATTTACCGAGGAGCAATCAGCCCCAGCATTTT.

The table lists this clonotype with many counts. This chain's CDR3 is CASSLRGSEYF. The DNA for the CDR3 is TGTGCCAGCAGTTTAAGGGGGTCGGAGTACTTC. The gene calls are TRBV28 and TRBJ2-7, with TRBD1 as a possible D gene (6 bases). From germline, CDR1 is MDHEN and CDR2 SYDVKM. There are 11 residues in the CDR3. Trimming stripped 2 bases from V and 11 bases from J, with 10 bases between.

This clonotype came up a few times. The rearrangement uses TRBV4-1 and TRBJ2-7; 9 positions agree with TRBD1. The CDR3 is 14 residues long. CDR1 and CDR2 from the germline V gene are MGHRA and YSYEKL. V was clipped by 4 bases and J by 5 bases; unmatched bases: 6. CDR3 nucleotides: TGCGCCAGCAGCCTCCGGGACAGGGAGAACGAGCAGTACTTC. It specifies CASSLRDRENEQYF.

Ten or more counts support this clonotype. Written as DNA, the CDR3 is TGTGCCAGCTCACCACGAGGGGGTCCGGCGACGGAATACGAGCAGTACGTC. This sequence encodes CASSPRGGPATEYEQYV. The V and J genes are TRBV18 and TRBJ2-7; maybe TRBD1 (6 bases). The V gene's germline CDR1 is KGHSH and CDR2 LQKENI. V lost 1 base and J 4 bases, leaving 20 bases between the germline ends. CDR3 length equals 17 residues.

Ten or more counts support this clonotype. The chain has TRBV4-3 and TRBJ1-2, with D possibly TRBD1 on 5 matching bases. V lost 0 bases, J lost 7 bases, and 12 bases lay in between. This CDR3 is 14 amino acids long. The germline V gene encodes CDR1 LGHNA and CDR2 YSLEER. This CDR3 is CASSQDWSTAGYTF. DNA for the CDR3: TGCGCCAGCAGCCAAGATTGGTCGACAGCTGGCTACACCTTC.

This chain links TRBV7-2 with TRBJ2-3, with D tentatively TRBD1 or TRBD2 (6 bases each). Per the germline V gene, CDR1 is SGHTA and CDR2 is FQGNSA. The CDR3 runs to 13 residues. Between the trimmed V and J ends, which lost 6 bases and 5 bases, there was a span of 12 bases. The CDR3 DNA reads as TGTGCCAGCAGTAAACAGGGAGGAGATACGCAGTATTTT. It translates to CASSKQGGDTQYF. Together with reference TRBV7-2 and TRBJ2-3, the CDR3 gives the full variable domain: GAGVSQSPSNKVTEKGKDVELRCDPISGHTALYWYRQSLGQGLEFLIYFQGNSAPDKSGLPSDRFSAERTGGSVSTLTIQRTQQEDSAVYLCASSKQGGDTQYFGPGTRLTVL.

This clonotype was detected ten times or more. The rearrangement links TRBV27 to TRBJ1-1; no firm D call. This CDR3 is built from 16 residues. Trimming took 6 bases from V and 0 from J, leaving 17 bases between them. CDR1 MNHEY and CDR2 SMNVEV come from the germline V gene (reference sequence). The CDR3 sequence is CASREIRGNLNTEAFF. CDR3 DNA sequence: TGTGCCAGCAGAGAGATCCGGGGAAATTTGAACACTGAAGCTTTCTTT.

This clonotype was counted many times. The chain combines TRBV18 with TRBJ1-6, with D tentatively TRBD1 (5 bases). The CDR3 has 17 residues. Germline-derived CDR1 and CDR2 are KGHSH and LQKENI. V was cut by 3 bases and J by 5 bases, with 17 bases left in between. The CDR3 sequence: CASSPTAARGNNSPLHF. CDR3 nucleotides: TGTGCCAGCTCACCTACGGCCGCCCGGGGGAATAATTCACCCCTCCACTTT.

This clonotype was seen ten or more times. The chain uses TRBV4-1 and TRBJ2-2; D may be TRBD1 (6 bases). CDR1 MGHRA and CDR2 YSYEKL come from the germline V gene. Trimming stripped 6 bases from V and 3 bases from J, with 14 bases between. This CDR3 has 15 amino acids. In nucleotides, the CDR3 is TGCGCCAGCAGGCTTGGGGGCATGGACACCGGGGAGCTGTTTTTT. Its protein is CASRLGGMDTGELFF.

This clonotype has ten or more counts. V and J are TRBV3-1 and TRBJ2-4; D is undetermined. V gave up 4 bases and J gave up 0 bases, with 10 bases separating them. The germline V gene encodes CDR1 LGHDT and CDR2 YNNKEL (reference sequence). The CDR3 is 15 residues long. DNA for the CDR3: TGTGCCAGCAGCCGCACCAGAGTAGCCAAAAACATTCAGTACTTC. This sequence encodes CASSRTRVAKNIQYF. Together with reference TRBV3-1 and TRBJ2-4, the CDR3 gives the full variable domain: DTAVSQTPKYLVTQMGNDKSIKCEQNLGHDTMYWYKQDSKKFLKIMFSYNNKELIINETVPNRFSPKSPDKAHLNLHINSLELGDSAVYFCASSRTRVAKNIQYFGAGTRLSVL.

This clonotype was seen at least ten times. The chain has TRBV18 and TRBJ2-3; no firm D call. The CDR3 spans 13 residues. The V gene lost 1 base and the J gene lost 2 bases, with 4 bases spanning the gap. Germline assignment: CDR1 KGHSH and CDR2 LQKENI. CDR3 coding DNA: TGTGCCAGCTCACCACGAAACACAGATACGCAGTATTTT. Protein product: CASSPRNTDTQYF. The variable domain in full, with the rest retrieved from reference TRBV18 and TRBJ2-3, is NAGVMQNPRHLVRRRGQEARLRCSPMKGHSHVYWYRQLPEEGLKFMVYLQKENIIDESGMPKERFSAEFPKEGPSILRIQQVVRGDSAAYFCASSPRNTDTQYFGPGTRLTVL.

This clonotype has at least ten counts. This rearrangement joins TRBV20-1 to TRBJ2-3; 10 nucleotides line up with TRBD1. The CDR3 length is 14 residues. CDR1 DFQATT and CDR2 SNEGSKA come from the germline V gene (reference sequence). The V and J ends lost 2 bases and 4 bases, in that order; junction bases with no gene match: 3. The CDR3 protein is CSARFGQGADTQYF. The DNA of the CDR3 is TGCAGTGCTAGATTTGGACAGGGGGCAGATACGCAGTATTTT.

This clonotype was seen many times. This rearrangement joins TRBV2 to TRBJ2-6; D remains ambiguous. CDR3 length: 12 amino acids. V shed 4 bases and J shed 4 bases, with 2 bases lying between them. The germline CDR1 and CDR2 sequences are SNHLY and FYNNEI. The CDR3 sequence: CASSGGANVLTF. CDR3 in DNA: TGTGCCAGCAGTGGGGGGGCCAACGTCCTGACTTTC.

This clonotype was detected only a few times. The rearrangement uses TRBV7-9 and TRBJ1-3; weak D call: TRBD1 (5 bases). The CDR3 runs to 15 residues. With 2 bases removed from V and 0 bases from J, the gap between germline ends came to 8 bases. The germline gives CDR1 SEHNR, CDR2 FQNEAQ (reference sequence). The DNA for the CDR3 is TGTGCCAGCAGCTTAAGACAGACCTCTGGAAACACCATATATTTT. It specifies CASSLRQTSGNTIYF. The variable domain in full, with the rest retrieved from reference TRBV7-9 and TRBJ1-3, is DTGVSQNPRHKITKRGQNVTFRCDPISEHNRLYWYRQTLGQGPEFLTYFQNEAQLEKSRLLSDRFSAERPKGSFSTLEIQRTEQGDSAMYLCASSLRQTSGNTIYFGEGSWLTVV.

This clonotype was detected ten times or more. J is TRBJ1-1 and V is TRBV3-1; TRBD1 agrees at 8 bases. This CDR3 has 16 amino acids. The germline CDR1 and CDR2 sequences are LGHDT and YNNKEL (reference sequence). The trim removed 4 bases at V and 0 bases at J, leaving 7 bases unmatched. CDR3 amino acids: CASSPSGTGMNTEAFF. CDR3 sequence (DNA): TGTGCCAGCAGCCCCTCCGGGACAGGAATGAACACTGAAGCTTTCTTT.

This clonotype showed up just a few times. The rearrangement links TRBV20-1 to TRBJ1-5; D is uncertain. Germline CDR1 and CDR2: DFQATT and SNEGSKA (reference sequence). This CDR3 spans 13 amino acids. Trimming took 3 bases from V and 4 from J, leaving 10 bases between them. The CDR3 sequence is CSASSGSNQPQHF. The CDR3 nucleotides read TGCAGTGCTAGTTCGGGGTCTAATCAGCCCCAGCATTTT.

This clonotype was counted many times. This chain uses TRBV4-3 with TRBJ2-1; D is possibly TRBD1 (7 bases). The CDR3 covers 15 residues. V lost 3 bases, J lost 6 bases, and 15 bases lay in between. The V gene's germline CDR1 is LGHNA and CDR2 YSLEER. The CDR3 DNA sequence: TGCGCCAGCAGCCAGGCGGGACAGTGGGGCAATGAGCAGTTCTTC. The encoded protein is CASSQAGQWGNEQFF.